The clone carrying this T cell receptor (beta chain) came up a few times. Its antigen is as yet unknown. The data were obtained in a study of blood T cells in healthy people across ages. PCR was performed a second time for about 7 to 11 cycles using a sample-barcoded 5' primer and a J-beta primer mix. Through a template-switch adaptor with 12 random nucleotides, each cDNA molecule received a tag. MiXCR, applied by TCRdb to the 5' RACE reads, yields one record per CDR3 protein. The table shows about 780,000 distinct CDR3 sequences, with 46% occurring only once. Study-wide points: Estimated diversity across one million T cells was deemed an underestimate.

Input material: blood. The TCR originated in a man older than 75 in good health.

CDR3 sequence: CASSQTGELNEKLFF. DNA for the CDR3: TGTGCCAGCAGCCAAACGGGAGAACTTAATGAAAAACTGTTTTTT. This chain uses TRBV7-2 with TRBJ1-4, with unresolved D. V was shortened by 5 bases and J by 4 bases, with 14 bases between the two germline ends. The V gene's germline CDR1 is SGHTA and CDR2 FQGNSA. CDR3 length equals 15 residues.